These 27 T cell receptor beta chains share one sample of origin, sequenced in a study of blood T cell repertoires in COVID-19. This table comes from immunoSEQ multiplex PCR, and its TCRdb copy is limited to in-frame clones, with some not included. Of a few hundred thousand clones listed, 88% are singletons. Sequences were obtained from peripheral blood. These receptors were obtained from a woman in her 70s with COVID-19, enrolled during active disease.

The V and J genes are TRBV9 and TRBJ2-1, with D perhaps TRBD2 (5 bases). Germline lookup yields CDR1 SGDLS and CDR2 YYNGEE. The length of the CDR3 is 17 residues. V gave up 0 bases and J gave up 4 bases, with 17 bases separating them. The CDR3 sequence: CASSVGLSGDLYNEQFF. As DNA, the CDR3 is TGTGCCAGCAGCGTAGGGCTCAGCGGAGACCTTTACAATGAGCAGTTCTTC.

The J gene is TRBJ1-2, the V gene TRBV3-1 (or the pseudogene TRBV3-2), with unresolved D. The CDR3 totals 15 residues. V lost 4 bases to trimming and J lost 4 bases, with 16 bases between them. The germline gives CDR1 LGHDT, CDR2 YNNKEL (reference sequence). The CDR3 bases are TGTGCCAGCAGCCCCACGCGGACTGGTGGCTATGGCTACACCTTC. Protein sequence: CASSPTRTGGYGYTF.

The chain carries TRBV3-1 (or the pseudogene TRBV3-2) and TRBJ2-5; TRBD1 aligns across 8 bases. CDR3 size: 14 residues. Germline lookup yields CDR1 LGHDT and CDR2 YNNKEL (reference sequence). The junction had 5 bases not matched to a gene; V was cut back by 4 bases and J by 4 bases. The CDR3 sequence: CASSLGQGSETQYF. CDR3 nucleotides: TGTGCCAGCAGCCTAGGACAGGGATCAGAGACCCAGTACTTC.

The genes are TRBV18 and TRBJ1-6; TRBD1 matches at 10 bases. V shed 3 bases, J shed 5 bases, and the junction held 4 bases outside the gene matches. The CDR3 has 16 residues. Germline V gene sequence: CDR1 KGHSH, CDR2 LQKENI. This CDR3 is CASSPGQGRNNSPLHF. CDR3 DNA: TGTGCCAGCTCACCGGGACAGGGGAGGAATAATTCACCCCTCCACTTT.

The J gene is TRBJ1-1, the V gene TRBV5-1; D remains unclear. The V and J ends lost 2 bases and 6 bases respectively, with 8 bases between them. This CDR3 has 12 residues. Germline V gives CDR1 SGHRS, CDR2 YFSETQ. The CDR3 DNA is TGCGCCAGCAGCTTCGCTGAGTCTGAAGCTTTCTTT. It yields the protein CASSFAESEAFF. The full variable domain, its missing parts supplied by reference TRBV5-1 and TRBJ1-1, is KAGVTQTPRYLIKTRGQQVTLSCSPISGHRSVSWYQQTPGQGLQFLFEYFSETQRNKGNFPGRFSGRQFSNSRSEMNVSTLELGDSALYLCASSFAESEAFFGQGTRLTVV.

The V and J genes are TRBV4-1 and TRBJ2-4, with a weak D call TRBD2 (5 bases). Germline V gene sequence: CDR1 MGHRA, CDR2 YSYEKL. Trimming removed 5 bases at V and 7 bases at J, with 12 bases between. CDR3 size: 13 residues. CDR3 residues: CASSSRGANIQYF. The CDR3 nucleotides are TGCGCCAGCAGCTCACGGGGTGCGAACATTCAGTACTTC.

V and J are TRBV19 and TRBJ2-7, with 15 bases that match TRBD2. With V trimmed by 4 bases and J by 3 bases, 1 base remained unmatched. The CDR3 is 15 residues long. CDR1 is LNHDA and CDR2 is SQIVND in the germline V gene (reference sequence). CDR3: CASSRGLAGGYEQYF. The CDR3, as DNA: TGTGCCAGTAGTAGGGGACTAGCGGGAGGCTACGAGCAGTACTTC.

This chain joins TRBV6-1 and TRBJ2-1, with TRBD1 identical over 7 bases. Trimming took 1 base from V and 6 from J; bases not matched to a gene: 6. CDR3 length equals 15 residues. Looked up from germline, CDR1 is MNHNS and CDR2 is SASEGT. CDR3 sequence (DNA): TGTGCCAGCAGTGAAGAGACAGGGTTTGGCAATGAGCAGTTCTTC. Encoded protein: CASSEETGFGNEQFF.

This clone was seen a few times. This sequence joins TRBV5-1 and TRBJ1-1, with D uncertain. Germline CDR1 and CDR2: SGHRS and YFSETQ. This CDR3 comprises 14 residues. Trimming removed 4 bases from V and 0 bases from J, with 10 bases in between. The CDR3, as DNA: TGCGCCAGCAGCACCGACTTTATGAACACTGAAGCTTTCTTT. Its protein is CASSTDFMNTEAFF.

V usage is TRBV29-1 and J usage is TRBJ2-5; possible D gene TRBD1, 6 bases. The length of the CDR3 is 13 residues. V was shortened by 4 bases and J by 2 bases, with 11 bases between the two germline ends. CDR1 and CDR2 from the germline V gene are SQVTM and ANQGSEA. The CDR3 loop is CSVGRGQQETQYF. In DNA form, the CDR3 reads TGCAGCGTTGGCCGCGGACAGCAAGAGACCCAGTACTTC. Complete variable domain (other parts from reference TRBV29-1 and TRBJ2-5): SAVISQKPSRDICQRGTSLTIQCQVDSQVTMMFWYRQQPGQSLTLIATANQGSEATYESGFVIDKFPISRPNLTFSTLTVSNMSPEDSSIYLCSVGRGQQETQYFGPGTRLLVL.

The CDR3 protein is CAWSRGGADSPLHF. Here the CDR3 DNA reads TGTGCCTGGAGTAGGGGGGGCGCAGATTCACCCCTCCACTTT. V is TRBV30 and J is TRBJ1-6; tentatively, D is TRBD1 (6 bases). Germline CDR1 is GTSNPN and CDR2 is SVGIG (reference sequence). This CDR3 contains 14 residues. Trimming shortened V by 2 bases and J by 8 bases, and 13 bases separated the two germline ends.

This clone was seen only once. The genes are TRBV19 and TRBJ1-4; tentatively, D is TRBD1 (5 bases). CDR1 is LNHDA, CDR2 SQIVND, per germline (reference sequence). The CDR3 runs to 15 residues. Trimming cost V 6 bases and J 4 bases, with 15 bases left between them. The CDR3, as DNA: TGTGCCAGTAGGGACATTACCGGGCTTAATGAAAAACTGTTTTTT. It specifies CASRDITGLNEKLFF.

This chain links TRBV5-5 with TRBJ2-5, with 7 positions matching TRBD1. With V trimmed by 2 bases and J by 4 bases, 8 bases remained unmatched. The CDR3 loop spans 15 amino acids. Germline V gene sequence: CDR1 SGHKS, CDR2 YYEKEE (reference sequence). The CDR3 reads CASSLAGGAVETQYF. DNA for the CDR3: TGTGCCAGCAGCTTAGCAGGGGGTGCGGTAGAGACCCAGTACTTC.

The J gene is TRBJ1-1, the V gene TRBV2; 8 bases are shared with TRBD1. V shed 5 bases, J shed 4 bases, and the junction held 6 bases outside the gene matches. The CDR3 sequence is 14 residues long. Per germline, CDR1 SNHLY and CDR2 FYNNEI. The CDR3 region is CASSRNRGGTEAFF. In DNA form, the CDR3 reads TGTGCCAGCAGTCGCAACAGGGGGGGCACTGAAGCTTTCTTT.

In DNA form, the CDR3 reads TGTGCCAGCAGCCCAACAGGGGGCCTAAATCAGCCCCAGCATTTT. Translated: CASSPTGGLNQPQHF. The chain uses TRBV28 and TRBJ1-5, with 9 positions matching TRBD1. Germline V CDR1 and CDR2: MDHEN, SYDVKM. V was pared by 6 bases and J by 4 bases, with 7 bases of the junction left unmatched. The CDR3 contains 15 residues.

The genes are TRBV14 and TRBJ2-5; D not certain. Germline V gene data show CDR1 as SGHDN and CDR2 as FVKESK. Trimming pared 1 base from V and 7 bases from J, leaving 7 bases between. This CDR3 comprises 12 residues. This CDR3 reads CASSQARWTQYF. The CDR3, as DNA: TGTGCCAGCAGCCAAGCCCGGTGGACCCAGTACTTC.

CDR3 nucleotides: TGTGCCTGGAGTGGCCCAATAAGTATAGCGTCGAATTCACCCCTCCACTTT. Amino acid sequence: CAWSGPISIASNSPLHF. This chain uses TRBV30 with TRBJ1-6; the D is unclear. The CDR3 spans 17 residues. Per the germline V gene, CDR1 is GTSNPN and CDR2 is SVGIG (reference sequence). The V and J ends lost 1 base and 7 bases respectively, with 20 bases between them.

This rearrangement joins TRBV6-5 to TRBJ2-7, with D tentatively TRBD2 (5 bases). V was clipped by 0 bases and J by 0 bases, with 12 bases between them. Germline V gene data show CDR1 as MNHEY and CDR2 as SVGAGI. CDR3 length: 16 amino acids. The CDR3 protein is CASSYSWRVGSYEQYF. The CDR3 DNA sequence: TGTGCCAGCAGTTACTCGTGGCGGGTAGGCTCCTACGAGCAGTACTTC.

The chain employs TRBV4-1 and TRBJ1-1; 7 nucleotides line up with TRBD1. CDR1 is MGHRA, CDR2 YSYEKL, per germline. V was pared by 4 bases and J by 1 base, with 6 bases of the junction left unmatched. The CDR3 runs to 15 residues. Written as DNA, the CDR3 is TGCGCCAGCAGCCTGAGGGGACAGCAGAACACTGAAGCTTTCTTT. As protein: CASSLRGQQNTEAFF.

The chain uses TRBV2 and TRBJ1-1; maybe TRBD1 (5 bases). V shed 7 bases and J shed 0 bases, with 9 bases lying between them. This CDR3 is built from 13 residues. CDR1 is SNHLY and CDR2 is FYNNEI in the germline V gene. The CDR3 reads CASTGRVNTEAFF. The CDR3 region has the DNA TGTGCCAGCACCGGCAGGGTGAACACTGAAGCTTTCTTT.

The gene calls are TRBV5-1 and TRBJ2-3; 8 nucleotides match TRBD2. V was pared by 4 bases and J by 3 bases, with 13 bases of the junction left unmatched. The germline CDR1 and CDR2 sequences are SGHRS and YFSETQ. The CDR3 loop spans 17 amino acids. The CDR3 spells CASSPALGGLATDTQYF. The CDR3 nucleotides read TGCGCCAGCAGCCCGGCGCTAGGCGGACTAGCAACAGATACGCAGTATTTT.

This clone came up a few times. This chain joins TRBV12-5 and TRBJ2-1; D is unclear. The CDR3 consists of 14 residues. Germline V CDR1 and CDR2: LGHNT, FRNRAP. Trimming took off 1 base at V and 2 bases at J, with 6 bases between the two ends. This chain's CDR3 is CASGLDGTYNEQFF. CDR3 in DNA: TGTGCTAGTGGTTTGGACGGTACCTACAATGAGCAGTTCTTC.

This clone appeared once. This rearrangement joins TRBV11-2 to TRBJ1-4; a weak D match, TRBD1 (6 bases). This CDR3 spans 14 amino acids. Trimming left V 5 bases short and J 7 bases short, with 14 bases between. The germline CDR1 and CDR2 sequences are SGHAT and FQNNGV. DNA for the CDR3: TGTGCCAGCAGCGCCGGGGGGGCGCGTGAAAAACTGTTTTTT. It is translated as CASSAGGAREKLFF.

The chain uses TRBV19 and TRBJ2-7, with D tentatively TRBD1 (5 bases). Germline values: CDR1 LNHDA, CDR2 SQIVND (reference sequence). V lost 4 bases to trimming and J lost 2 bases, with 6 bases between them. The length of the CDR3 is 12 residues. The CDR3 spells CASSKGPYEQYF. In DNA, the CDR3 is TGTGCCAGTAGTAAGGGGCCCTACGAGCAGTACTTC. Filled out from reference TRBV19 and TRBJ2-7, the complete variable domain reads DGGITQSPKYLFRKEGQNVTLSCEQNLNHDAMYWYRQDPGQGLRLIYYSQIVNDFQKGDIAEGYSVSREKKESFPLTVTSAQKNPTAFYLCASSKGPYEQYFGPGTRLTVT.

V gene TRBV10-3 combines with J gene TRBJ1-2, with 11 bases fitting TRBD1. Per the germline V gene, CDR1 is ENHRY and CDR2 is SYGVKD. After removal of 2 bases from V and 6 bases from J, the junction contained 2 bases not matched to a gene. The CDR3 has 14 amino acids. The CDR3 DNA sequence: TGTGCCATCAGTGAGGGACAGGGGGCCCATGGCTACACCTTC. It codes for CAISEGQGAHGYTF.

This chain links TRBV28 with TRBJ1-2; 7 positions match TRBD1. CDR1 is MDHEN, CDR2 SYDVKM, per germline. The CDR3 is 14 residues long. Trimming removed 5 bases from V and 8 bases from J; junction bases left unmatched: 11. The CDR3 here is CASSKAGTEKGYTF. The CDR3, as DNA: TGTGCCAGCAGTAAAGCCGGGACAGAAAAGGGCTACACCTTC.

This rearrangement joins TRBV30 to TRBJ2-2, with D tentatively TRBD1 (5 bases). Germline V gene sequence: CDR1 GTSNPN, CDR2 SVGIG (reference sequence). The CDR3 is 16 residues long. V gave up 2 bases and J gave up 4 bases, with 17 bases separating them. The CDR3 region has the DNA TGTGCCTGGAGTCGTTTTTCAGGGTCTGCCACCGGGGAGCTGTTTTTT. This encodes CAWSRFSGSATGELFF.